Each of the 9 T cell receptor beta chains below was sequenced from the same sample in a study of post-analysis software for immune sequencing data. Study conclusions and caveats: Patients showed TRBV5-6, TRBV5-1 and TRBV20-1 among a few TRBV segments more frequent than in controls.

Unique molecular identifiers were built into the TCR beta cDNA libraries. TCRdb used MiXCR to reprocess the PCR reads, holding one entry per CDR3 protein. The sample yields approximately 360,000 distinct CDR3 sequences, around a third seen once. Their antigen targets remain unknown. The specimen was blood. These receptor sequences come from a girl between 10 and 17 years old with multiple sclerosis.

The V and J genes are TRBV10-3 and TRBJ1-1; D is undetermined. Per the germline V gene, CDR1 is ENHRY and CDR2 is SYGVKD. V was pared by 0 bases and J by 5 bases, with 10 bases between. The CDR3 runs 14 residues. CDR3 sequence reads: CAISESNGLTEAFF. The CDR3 DNA reads as TGTGCCATCAGTGAGTCGAATGGGTTGACTGAAGCTTTCTTT.

In regard to this clonotype: Germline is not matched at one junction end, which may reflect a read error. The V call is TRBV6-6, the J call TRBJ2-3; TRBD2 matches 9 bases. Germline lookup yields CDR1 MNHNY and CDR2 SVGAGI (reference sequence). The CDR3 consists of 14 residues. CDR3 coding DNA: TGTGCCAGCTTCGAGCGGGGGGCCACAGATATGCAGTATTTT. This gives the protein CASFERGATDMQYF.

The rearrangement joins TRBV3-1 to TRBJ2-5; D uncertain. CDR3 size: 12 residues. CDR1 LGHDT and CDR2 YNNKEL come from the germline V gene (reference sequence). The V gene lost 3 bases and the J gene lost 11 bases, with 13 bases spanning the gap. CDR3 loop: CASSQGLGKQYF. CDR3 DNA: TGTGCCAGCAGCCAGGGCCTGGGCAAGCAGTACTTC.

For the CDR3, the DNA is TGTGCCAGCAACGGACAGGATTACGAGCAGTACTTC. Protein product: CASNGQDYEQYF. V and J are TRBV25-1 and TRBJ2-7; 7 bases align to TRBD1. This CDR3 has 12 residues. With 7 bases clipped from V and 4 bases from J, the junction kept 4 bases outside the gene matches. Germline V lookup: CDR1 MGHDK, CDR2 SYGVNS.

This rearrangement joins TRBV5-5 to TRBJ1-5, with unresolved D. Trimming removed 0 bases from V and 7 bases from J, with 11 bases in between. Germline V gives CDR1 SGHKS, CDR2 YYEKEE (reference sequence). The length of the CDR3 is 14 residues. The CDR3 sequence is CASSLESGGQPQHF. The CDR3 region has the DNA TGTGCCAGCAGCTTGGAGTCGGGAGGGCAGCCCCAGCATTTT.

This clonotype showed up just a few times. The CDR3: CASSLTLHPDRGYLPSTDTQYF. As DNA, the CDR3 is TGCGCCAGCAGCTTGACCTTACACCCGGACAGGGGGTACCTTCCTAGCACAGATACGCAGTATTTT. J is TRBJ2-3 and V is TRBV5-1; 10 bases align to TRBD1. The V gene end was trimmed by 1 base and the J gene end by 0 bases; junction bases not matched to a gene: 20. This CDR3 region has 22 residues. Per germline, CDR1 SGHRS and CDR2 YFSETQ.

The chain uses TRBV6-5 and TRBJ1-1; a possible D gene is TRBD1 (5 bases). V lost 0 bases to trimming and J lost 11 bases, with 10 bases between them. The CDR3 is 12 amino acids. Germline CDR1 is MNHEY and CDR2 is SVGAGI. The CDR3 loop reads CASSYSRGRAFF. The CDR3 DNA is TGTGCCAGCAGTTACTCTAGGGGTAGGGCTTTCTTT.

The chain employs TRBV6-2 or TRBV6-3 and TRBJ2-5, with 9 nucleotides matching TRBD1. This CDR3 has 14 residues. Germline assignment: CDR1 MNHEY and CDR2 SVGEGT. The ends lost 6 bases at V and 3 bases at J; junction bases unmatched: 5. CDR3 region: CASSGGDREETQYF. DNA for the CDR3: TGTGCCAGCAGCGGCGGGGACAGGGAAGAGACCCAGTACTTC.

This clonotype has only a few counts. The rearrangement uses TRBV6-4 and TRBJ2-3; the match to TRBD2 covers 7 bases. Germline assignment: CDR1 MRHNA and CDR2 SNTAGT. This CDR3 contains 14 residues. Losses at the gene ends were 4 bases for V and 4 bases for J; bases not matched to a gene: 5. CDR3: CASSASSGSDTQYF. CDR3 DNA: TGTGCCAGCAGTGCGTCTAGCGGTTCAGATACGCAGTATTTT.